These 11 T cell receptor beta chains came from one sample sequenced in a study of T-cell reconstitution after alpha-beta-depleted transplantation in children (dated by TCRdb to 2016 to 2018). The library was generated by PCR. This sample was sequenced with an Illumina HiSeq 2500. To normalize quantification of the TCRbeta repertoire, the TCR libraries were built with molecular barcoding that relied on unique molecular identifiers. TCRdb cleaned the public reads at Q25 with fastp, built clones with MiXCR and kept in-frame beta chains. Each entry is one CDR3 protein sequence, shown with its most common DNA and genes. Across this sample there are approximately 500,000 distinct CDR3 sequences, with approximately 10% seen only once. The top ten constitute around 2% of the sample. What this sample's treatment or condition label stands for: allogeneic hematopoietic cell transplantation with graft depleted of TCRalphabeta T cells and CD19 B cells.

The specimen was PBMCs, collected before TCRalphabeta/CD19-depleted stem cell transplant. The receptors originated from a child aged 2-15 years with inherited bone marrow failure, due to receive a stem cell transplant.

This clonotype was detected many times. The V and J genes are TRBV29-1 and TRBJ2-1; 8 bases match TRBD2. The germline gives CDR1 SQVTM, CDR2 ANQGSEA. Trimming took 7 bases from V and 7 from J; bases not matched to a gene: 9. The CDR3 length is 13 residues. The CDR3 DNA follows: TGCAGCGAATCAGCGGGAGCCAGAAATGAGCAGTTCTTC. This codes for CSESAGARNEQFF.

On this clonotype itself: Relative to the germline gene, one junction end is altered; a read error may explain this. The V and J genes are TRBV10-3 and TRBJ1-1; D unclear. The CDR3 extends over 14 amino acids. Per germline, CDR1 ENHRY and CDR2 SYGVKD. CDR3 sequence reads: CAISESSAFGEVFF. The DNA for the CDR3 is TGTGCCATCAGTGAGTCTTCGGCCTTTGGGGAAGTTTTCTTT.

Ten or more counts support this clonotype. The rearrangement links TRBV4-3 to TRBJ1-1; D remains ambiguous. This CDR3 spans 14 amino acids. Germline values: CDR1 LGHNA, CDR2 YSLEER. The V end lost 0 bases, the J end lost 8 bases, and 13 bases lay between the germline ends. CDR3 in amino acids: CASSQDLRSKEAFF. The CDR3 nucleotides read TGCGCCAGCAGCCAAGATCTTAGGTCGAAGGAAGCTTTCTTT.

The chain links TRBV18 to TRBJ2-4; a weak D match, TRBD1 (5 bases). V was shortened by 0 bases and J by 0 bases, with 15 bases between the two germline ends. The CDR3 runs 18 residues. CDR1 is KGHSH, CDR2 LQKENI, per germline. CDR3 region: CASSPPEDMWGAKNIQYF. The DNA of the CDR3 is TGTGCCAGCTCACCACCTGAGGACATGTGGGGAGCCAAAAACATTCAGTACTTC.

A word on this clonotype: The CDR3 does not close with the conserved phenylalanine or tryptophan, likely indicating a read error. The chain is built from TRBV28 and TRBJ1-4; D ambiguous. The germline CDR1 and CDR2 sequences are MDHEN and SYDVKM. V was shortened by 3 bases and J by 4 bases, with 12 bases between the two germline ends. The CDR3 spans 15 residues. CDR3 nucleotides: TGTGCCAGCAGTTTTGTGGGTTTTGATAATGAAAAACTGTTTTAT. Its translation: CASSFVGFDNEKLFY.

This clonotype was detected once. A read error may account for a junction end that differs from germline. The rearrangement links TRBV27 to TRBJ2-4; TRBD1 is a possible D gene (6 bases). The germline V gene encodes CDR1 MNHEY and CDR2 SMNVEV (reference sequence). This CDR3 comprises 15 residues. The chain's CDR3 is CTSSSHRDPKNIQYF. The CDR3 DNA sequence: TGCACCAGCAGTTCGCACAGGGATCCCAAAAACATTCAGTACTTC.

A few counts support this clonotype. In DNA form, the CDR3 reads TGCAGTGCAAACGACAGGGGGGGACCCTACGAGCAGTACTTC. It codes for CSANDRGGPYEQYF. The J gene is TRBJ2-7, the V gene TRBV20-1, with TRBD1 matching 9 bases. The germline CDR1 and CDR2 sequences are DFQATT and SNEGSKA (reference sequence). Losses at the gene ends were 6 bases for V and 2 bases for J; bases not matched to a gene: 8. The CDR3 spans 14 residues.

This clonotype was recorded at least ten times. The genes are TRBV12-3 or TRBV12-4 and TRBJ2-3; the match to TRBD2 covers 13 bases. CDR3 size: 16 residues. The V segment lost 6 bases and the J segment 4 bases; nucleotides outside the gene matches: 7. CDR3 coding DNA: TGTGCCAGCAGCCGACGACTAGCGGGAGGCTCAGATACGCAGTATTTT. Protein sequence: CASSRRLAGGSDTQYF.

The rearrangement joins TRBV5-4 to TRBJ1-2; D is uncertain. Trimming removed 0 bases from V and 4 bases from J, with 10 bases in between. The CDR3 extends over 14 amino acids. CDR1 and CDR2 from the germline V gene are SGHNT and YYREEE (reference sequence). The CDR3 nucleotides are TGTGCCAGCAGCTTGGCTTCGGATCTCTATGGCTACACCTTC. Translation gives CASSLASDLYGYTF.

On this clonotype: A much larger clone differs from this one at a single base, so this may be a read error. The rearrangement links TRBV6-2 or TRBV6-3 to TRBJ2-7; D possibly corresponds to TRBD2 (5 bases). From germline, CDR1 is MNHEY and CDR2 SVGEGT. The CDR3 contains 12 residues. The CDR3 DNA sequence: TGTGCCAGCAGTGGGTCAGCCTGGGAGCGGTACTTC. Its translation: CASSGSAWERYF.

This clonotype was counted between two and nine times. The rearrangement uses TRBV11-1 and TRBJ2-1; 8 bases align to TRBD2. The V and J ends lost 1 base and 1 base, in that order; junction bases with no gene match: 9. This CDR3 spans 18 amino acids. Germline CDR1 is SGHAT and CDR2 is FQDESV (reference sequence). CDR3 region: CASSLERTGTSSYNEQFF. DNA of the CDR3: TGTGCCAGCAGCTTAGAGAGAACCGGGACTAGTTCCTACAATGAGCAGTTCTTC.